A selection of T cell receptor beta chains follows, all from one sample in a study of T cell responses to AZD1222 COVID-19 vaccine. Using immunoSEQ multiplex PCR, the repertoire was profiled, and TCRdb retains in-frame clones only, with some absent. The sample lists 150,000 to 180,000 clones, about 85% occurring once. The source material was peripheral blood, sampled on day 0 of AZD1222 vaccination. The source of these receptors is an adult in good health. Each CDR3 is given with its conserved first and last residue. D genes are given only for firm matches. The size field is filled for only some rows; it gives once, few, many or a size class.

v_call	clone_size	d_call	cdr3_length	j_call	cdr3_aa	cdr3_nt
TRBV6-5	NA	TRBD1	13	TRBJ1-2	CASRGQPIYGYTF	TGTGCCAGCAGGGGACAGCCTATCTATGGCTACACCTTC
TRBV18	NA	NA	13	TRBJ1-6	CASYRDDNSPLHF	TGTGCCAGCTACCGGGACGATAATTCACCCCTCCACTTT
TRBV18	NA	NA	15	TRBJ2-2	CASSLTSGATGELFF	TGTGCCAGCTCCCTCACGTCGGGGGCCACCGGGGAGCTGTTTTTT
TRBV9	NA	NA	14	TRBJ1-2	CASSVDQGKGGYTF	TGTGCCAGCAGCGTAGACCAGGGGAAGGGTGGCTACACCTTC
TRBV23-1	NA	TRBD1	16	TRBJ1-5	CASSQGQGFSAMPQHF	TGCGCCAGCAGTCAAGGACAGGGTTTTAGCGCGATGCCCCAGCATTTT
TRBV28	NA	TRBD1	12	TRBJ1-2	CASKGTGIGYTF	TGTGCCAGCAAAGGGACAGGAATCGGCTACACCTTC
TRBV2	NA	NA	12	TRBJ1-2	CASSVTNYGYTF	TGTGCCAGCAGTGTTACTAACTATGGCTACACCTTC
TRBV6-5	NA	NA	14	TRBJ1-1	CASSVKGVATEAFF	TGTGCCAGCAGCGTAAAAGGGGTGGCCACTGAAGCTTTCTTT
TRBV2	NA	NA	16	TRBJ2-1	CASSEAGSLPLNEQFF	TGTGCCAGCAGTGAAGCGGGCAGTCTTCCCCTTAATGAGCAGTTCTTC
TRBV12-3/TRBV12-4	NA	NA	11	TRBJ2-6	CASSLTNVLTF	TGTGCCAGCAGTTTGACCAACGTCCTGACTTTC
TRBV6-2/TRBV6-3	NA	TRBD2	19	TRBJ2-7	CASSSGGPETHFRLGEQYF	TGTGCCAGCAGTTCGGGGGGGCCGGAGACTCATTTTCGTCTAGGCGAGCAGTACTTC
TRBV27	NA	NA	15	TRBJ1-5	CASSDGGWLNQPQHF	TGTGCCAGCAGTGACGGAGGGTGGCTCAATCAGCCCCAGCATTTT
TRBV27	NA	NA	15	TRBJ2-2	CASSFFGGNTGELFF	TGTGCCAGCAGTTTTTTCGGGGGGAACACCGGGGAGCTGTTTTTT
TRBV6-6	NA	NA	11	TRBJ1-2	CLILQSYGYTF	TGTCTAATATTACAATCCTATGGCTACACCTTC
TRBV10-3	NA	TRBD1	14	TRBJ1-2	CAISESDRGYGYTF	TGTGCCATCAGTGAGTCCGACAGGGGGTATGGCTACACCTTC
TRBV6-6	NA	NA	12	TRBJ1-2	CASSRAEGGYTF	TGTGCCAGCAGTAGGGCGGAAGGCGGCTACACCTTC
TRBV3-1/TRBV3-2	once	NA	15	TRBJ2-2	CASSQARLSTGELFF	TGTGCCAGCAGCCAAGCCCGACTATCCACCGGGGAGCTGTTTTTT
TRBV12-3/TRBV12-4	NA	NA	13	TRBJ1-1	CASSPDTGTEAFF	TGTGCCAGCAGCCCAGACACAGGGACTGAAGCTTTCTTT
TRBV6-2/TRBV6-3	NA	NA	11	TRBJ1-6	CASSADSPLHF	TGTGCCAGCAGTGCTGATTCACCCCTCCACTTT
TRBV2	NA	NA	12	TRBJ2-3	CASSGNPDTQYF	TGTGCCAGCTCCGGGAATCCAGATACGCAGTATTTT
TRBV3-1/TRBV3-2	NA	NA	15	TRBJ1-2	CASSQEGGSGYGYTF	TGTGCCAGCAGCCAAGAGGGCGGGTCCGGCTATGGCTACACCTTC
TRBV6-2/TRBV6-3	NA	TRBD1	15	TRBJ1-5	CASSYVGAGGQPQHF	TGTGCCAGCAGTTACGTAGGGGCAGGGGGTCAGCCCCAGCATTTT
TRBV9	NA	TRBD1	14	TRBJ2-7	CASSPQGQVYEQYF	TGTGCCAGCAGCCCCCAGGGACAGGTCTACGAGCAGTACTTC
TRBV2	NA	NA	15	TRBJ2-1	CASKYRESSYNEQFF	TGTGCCAGCAAATACAGGGAGAGCTCCTACAATGAGCAGTTCTTC
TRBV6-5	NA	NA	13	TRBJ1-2	CASSYSGIGGYTF	TGTGCCAGCAGTTACTCAGGGATTGGTGGCTACACCTTC
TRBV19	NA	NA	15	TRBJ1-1	CASSMFGAGATEAFF	TGTGCCAGTAGTATGTTTGGTGCAGGGGCCACTGAAGCTTTCTTT
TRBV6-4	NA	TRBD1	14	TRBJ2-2	CASRQTGMAGELFF	TGTGCCAGCAGGCAGACAGGGATGGCCGGGGAGCTGTTTTTT
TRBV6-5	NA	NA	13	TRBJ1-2	CASDPGGHYGYTF	TGTGCCAGCGATCCGGGGGGACACTATGGCTACACCTTC
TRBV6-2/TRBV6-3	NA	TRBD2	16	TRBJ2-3	CASSFGLAGPTDTQYF	TGTGCCAGCAGCTTCGGACTAGCGGGGCCCACAGATACGCAGTATTTT
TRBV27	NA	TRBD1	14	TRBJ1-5	CASSSRLTGTDQHF	TGTGCCAGCAGTTCACGACTGACAGGGACGGATCAGCATTTT
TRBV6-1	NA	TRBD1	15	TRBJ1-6	CASSDFDRVGSPLHF	TGTGCCAGCAGTGATTTTGACAGGGTCGGTTCACCCCTCCACTTT
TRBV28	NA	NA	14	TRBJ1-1	CASKLGGSNTEAFF	TGTGCCAGCAAACTGGGGGGGAGCAACACTGAAGCTTTCTTT
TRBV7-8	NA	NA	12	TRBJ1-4	CASSFANEKLFF	TGTGCCAGCAGCTTTGCTAATGAAAAACTGTTTTTT
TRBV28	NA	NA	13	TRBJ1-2	CASSDLNGRGYTF	TGTGCCAGCAGTGACTTGAACGGGCGGGGATACACCTTC
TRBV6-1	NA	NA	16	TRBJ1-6	CASSEEGDSYNSPLHF	TGTGCCAGCAGTGAGGAAGGGGACTCCTATAATTCACCCCTCCACTTT
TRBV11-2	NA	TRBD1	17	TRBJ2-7	CASSLVGSGTGPYEQYF	TGTGCCAGCAGCTTAGTAGGTTCAGGGACAGGGCCCTACGAGCAGTACTTC
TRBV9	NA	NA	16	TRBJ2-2	CASSVGWVWNTGELFF	TGTGCCAGCAGCGTAGGTTGGGTTTGGAACACCGGGGAGCTGTTTTTT
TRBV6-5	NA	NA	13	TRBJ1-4	CASSNRVGEKLFF	TGTGCCAGCAGCAACAGGGTGGGTGAAAAACTGTTTTTT
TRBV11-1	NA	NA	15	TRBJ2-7	CASSSGQGRIYEQYF	TGTGCCAGCAGCTCGGGGCAGGGTAGGATCTACGAGCAGTACTTC
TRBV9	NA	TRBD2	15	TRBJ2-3	CASSVYGGMADTQYF	TGTGCCAGCAGCGTTTACGGGGGGATGGCAGATACGCAGTATTTT
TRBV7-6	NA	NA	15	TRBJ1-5	CASSLGLMGNQPQHF	TGTGCCAGCAGCTTAGGGCTGATGGGCAATCAGCCCCAGCATTTT
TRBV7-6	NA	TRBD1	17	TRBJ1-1	CASSLAGRGTGGTEAFF	TGTGCCAGCAGCTTAGCGGGAAGGGGGACAGGAGGCACTGAAGCTTTCTTT
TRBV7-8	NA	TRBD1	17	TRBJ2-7	CASSGQGPALGSYEQYF	TGTGCCAGCAGCGGACAGGGACCCGCCTTGGGCTCCTACGAGCAGTACTTC
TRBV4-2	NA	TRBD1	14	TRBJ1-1	CASSQTDRGTEAFF	TGTGCCAGCAGCCAGACCGACAGGGGCACTGAAGCTTTCTTT
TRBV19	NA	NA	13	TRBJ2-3	CASSFGSRDTQYF	TGTGCCAGTAGTTTCGGATCGAGGGATACGCAGTATTTT
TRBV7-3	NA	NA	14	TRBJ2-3	CASSYSGGPDTQYF	TGTGCCAGCAGCTACTCGGGGGGCCCAGATACGCAGTATTTT
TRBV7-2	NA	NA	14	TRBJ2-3	CASSLGQNTDTQYF	TGTGCCAGCAGCTTAGGGCAAAACACAGATACGCAGTATTTT
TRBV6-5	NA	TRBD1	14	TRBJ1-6	CASKRGLEDSPLHF	TGTGCCAGCAAGAGGGGGCTCGAGGATTCACCCCTCCACTTT
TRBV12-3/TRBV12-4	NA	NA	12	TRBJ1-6	CASGLVGSPLHF	TGTGCCAGCGGGTTAGTGGGTTCACCCCTCCACTTT